The clone carrying this TCR beta chain was seen a single time. This specimen comes from a study of blood T cell repertoires in COVID-19. As for the study in general: Sample material is recorded as cDNA or gDNA derived from T cells, B-cell-depleted T cells, or PBMCs.

V was shortened by 4 bases and J by 1 base, with 17 bases between the two germline ends. Germline-derived CDR1 and CDR2 are MGHRA and YSYEKL. This CDR3 is 17 amino acids long. The repertoire was sequenced with immunoSEQ multiplex PCR; TCRdb's copy has only in-frame clones and lacks some. Altogether approximately 220,000 clones are present, about 87% being singletons, with the ten largest covering just over 2.5%. Sequencing input: PBMCs or T cells enriched from blood (not recorded which). The receptor comes from a woman aged 30 to 39 with acute COVID-19. The V call is TRBV4-1, the J call TRBJ1-5, with D perhaps matching TRBD1 (5 bases). The CDR3 region is CASSPLGQGRSNQPQHF. The DNA for the CDR3 is TGCGCCAGCAGCCCCCTGGGGCAAGGGAGGAGCAATCAGCCCCAGCATTTT.